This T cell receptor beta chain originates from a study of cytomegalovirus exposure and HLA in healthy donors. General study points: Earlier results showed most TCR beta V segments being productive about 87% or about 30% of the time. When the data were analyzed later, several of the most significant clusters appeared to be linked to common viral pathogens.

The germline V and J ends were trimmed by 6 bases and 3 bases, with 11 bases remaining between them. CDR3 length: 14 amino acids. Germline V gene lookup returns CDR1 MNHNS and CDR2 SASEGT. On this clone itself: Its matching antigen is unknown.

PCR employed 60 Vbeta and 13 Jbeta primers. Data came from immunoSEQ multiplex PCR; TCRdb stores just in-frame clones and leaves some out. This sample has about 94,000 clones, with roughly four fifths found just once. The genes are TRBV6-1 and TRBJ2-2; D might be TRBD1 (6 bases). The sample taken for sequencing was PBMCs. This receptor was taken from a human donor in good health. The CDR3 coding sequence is TGTGCCAGCAGCTTAAGGGGGTACACCGGGGAGCTGTTTTTT. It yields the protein CASSLRGYTGELFF.